Listed here are 5 T cell receptor beta chains from one sample, sequenced in a study of a mutant IDH1 vaccine in newly diagnosed glioma. Clones were sequenced by immunoSEQ multiplex PCR, and TCRdb holds only the in-frame ones, with some missing. Of around 100,000 clones listed, about 90% are singletons. Time point here: week 11, during vaccination. The content of each vaccine dose was 300 ug of mutant IDH1 20-mer peptide, and topical imiquimod accompanied it. Which antigens these TCRs recognize remains unknown. The source material was PBMCs, sampled from a glioma patient whose treatment included an IDH1 peptide vaccine. These receptors were collected from a woman aged 45-65 years with glioma.

This clone was recorded once. The J gene is TRBJ2-1, the V gene TRBV6-5, with no clear D. The V end was cut by 1 base, the J end by 4 bases, with 8 bases between. Germline CDR1 reads MNHEY; CDR2 reads SVGAGI. The CDR3 covers 14 residues. The CDR3 protein is CASSYLDGYNEQFF. The CDR3 DNA reads TGTGCCAGCAGTTACTTGGACGGATACAATGAGCAGTTCTTC.

This chain connects TRBV18 to TRBJ1-5; D remains unclear. CDR3 size: 13 residues. V gave up 3 bases and J gave up 7 bases, with 10 bases separating them. Germline lookup yields CDR1 KGHSH and CDR2 LQKENI. The CDR3 coding sequence is TGTGCCAGCTCACCTCAGGACTCCCAGCCCCAGCATTTT. It encodes CASSPQDSQPQHF.

This chain joins TRBV9 and TRBJ2-4, with 8 bases matching TRBD2. After removal of 4 bases from V and 4 bases from J, the junction contained 10 bases not matched to a gene. This CDR3 contains 16 residues. Germline CDR1 reads SGDLS; CDR2 reads YYNGEE. CDR3 coding DNA: TGTGCCAGCAGCCCAGAAGAAGCGGGAGCGAAAAACATTCAGTACTTC. The encoded protein is CASSPEEAGAKNIQYF.

The chain links TRBV5-4 to TRBJ2-5; D gene ambiguous. Germline V lookup: CDR1 SGHNT, CDR2 YYREEE (reference sequence). This CDR3 region has 16 residues. V was pared by 0 bases and J by 5 bases, with 17 bases between. The chain's CDR3 is CASSLGAATRVETQYF. The CDR3 DNA sequence: TGTGCCAGCAGCTTGGGGGCGGCCACAAGGGTTGAGACCCAGTACTTC.

The rearrangement uses TRBV27 and TRBJ2-1; D unresolved. The V end lost 4 bases, the J end lost 6 bases, and 13 bases lay between the germline ends. This CDR3 comprises 14 residues. Germline CDR1 is MNHEY and CDR2 is SMNVEV (reference sequence). Here the CDR3 DNA reads TGTGCCAGCAGTTCCCGGTCATATGCCAATGAGCAGTTCTTC. This sequence encodes CASSSRSYANEQFF.